Listed below are T cell receptor delta chains from one sample, sequenced in a study of delta chains in infants with herpesvirus infections. TCRdb used CATT to re-call clones from the RT-PCR reads. This sample has fewer than 1,000 delta-chain clones, with roughly 16% found just once. Sequencing used peripheral blood, obtained at time point 1 of longitudinal follow-up. The receptors here all came from a human donor who was a Ugandan infant, either HIV-exposed or HIV-unexposed (not recorded which). The CDR3 runs from the conserved cysteine through the conserved F or W. D genes are given only for firm matches. Some rows have no size entry. The others give once, few or many, or a class for an expanded clone.

v_call,clone_size,j_call,d_call,cdr3_nt,cdr3_aa
TRDV1,large,TRDJ1,TRDD3,TGTGCTCTTGGGGAACCCCTACACTGGGGGATACGCAGGAACACCGATAAACTCATCTTT,CALGEPLHWGIRRNTDKLIF
TRDV2,large,TRDJ1,-,TGTGCCTGTGACACCGGAATGGAGGGCACCGATAAACTCATCTTT,CACDTGMEGTDKLIF
TRDV2,large,TRDJ1,TRDD3,TGTGCCTGTGATGTACTGGGGGACGATAAACTCATCTTT,CACDVLGDDKLIF
TRDV1,large,TRDJ1,TRDD3,TGTGCTCTTGGGGAAGCATGGGGGGCTTCGGCCCCTAAATTCCTCCGTGGGGGATACTTGCGGGTCGATAAACTCATCTTT,CALGEAWGASAPKFLRGGYLRVDKLIF
TRDV2,large,TRDJ3,TRDD3,TGTGCCTGTGACACCTTGGGGGATACAGGCTGGGACACCCGACAGATGTTTTTC,CACDTLGDTGWDTRQMFF
TRDV1,-,TRDJ1,TRDD3,TGTGCTCTTGGGCTTGGGGCCTTCCTACGAGGGTGGGGGATACGAAACACCGATAAACTCATCTTT,CALGLGAFLRGWGIRNTDKLIF
TRDV1,large,TRDJ1,-,TGTGCTCTTGGGGTCTCGCCTCCCAAGCACCCGTCGGATAAACTCATCTTT,CALGVSPPKHPSDKLIF
TRDV1,large,TRDJ2,-,TGTGCTCTTGGGGAAGGCATCGGCGGTAACCTTGCTTTGACAGCACAACTCTTCTTT,CALGEGIGGNLALTAQLFF
TRDV1,large,TRDJ3,-,TGTGCTCTTGGGAACCCTTGTCCTAGGGTCTCCTGGGACACCCGACAGATGTTTTTC,CALGNPCPRVSWDTRQMFF
TRAV38-2/DV8,large,TRDJ1,TRDD3,TGTGCTTATAGGAGCCCAATGTACTGGGGGATGAATACGGGGTCGCTCATCTTT,CAYRSPMYWGMNTGSLIF
TRDV2,large,TRDJ3,TRDD3,TGTGCCTGTGACATACTGGGGGATCCAACCTGGGACACCCGACAGATGTTTTTC,CACDILGDPTWDTRQMFF
TRDV1,large,TRDJ1,-,TGTGCTCTTGGGGAACCCTTCCTACTCCGTGTCAGTCGTGGGGGATACTCGACCGATAAACTCATCTTT,CALGEPFLLRVSRGGYSTDKLIF
TRDV2,large,TRDJ3,-,TGTGCCTGTGACCCACCGACTGACACCTGGGACACCCGACAGATGTTTTTC,CACDPPTDTWDTRQMFF
TRDV2,large,TRDJ3,TRDD3,TGTGCCTGTGACACTGGGGGATTTAGCTCCTGGGACACCCGACAGATGTTTTTC,CACDTGGFSSWDTRQMFF
TRDV1,large,TRDJ1,-,TGTGCTCTTGGGGAAATAATTGGGGTCGATAAACTCATCTTT,CALGEIIGVDKLIF
TRDV2,large,TRDJ3,TRDD3,TGTGCCTGTGACACCGTGATGTACTGGGGGATACCTTCCTGGGACACCCGACAGATGTTTTTC,CACDTVMYWGIPSWDTRQMFF
TRDV2,large,TRDJ3,TRDD3,TGTGCCTGTGACACCGCGACTGGGGGATACTGGGACACCCGACAGATGTTTTTC,CACDTATGGYWDTRQMFF
TRDV1,large,TRDJ1,TRDD3,TGTGCTCTTGGGGAACCTCTTCCCGTACTGGGGGATACGACCGATAAACTCATCTTT,CALGEPLPVLGDTTDKLIF
TRDV1,large,TRDJ1,-,TGTGCTCTTGGGGAACTCCGCGTAAGGGGTTTCTTTTACGATAAACTCATCTTT,CALGELRVRGFFYDKLIF
TRAV36/DV7,medium-sized,TRDJ3,TRDD3,TGTGCTGTGGTTACTGGGGGATACACCCCCTGGGACACCCGACAGATGTTTTTC,CAVVTGGYTPWDTRQMFF
TRDV1,medium-sized,TRDJ1,-,TGTGCTCTTGGGGAACAACCGATGCAACTCATCTTT,CALGEQPMQLIF
TRDV1,large,TRDJ2,TRDD3,TGTGCTCTTGGGGAACCCTTCCTTCGACTGGGGGATACGGGAGCACAACTCTTCTTT,CALGEPFLRLGDTGAQLFF
TRDV2,large,TRDJ3,-,TGTGCCTGTGACCCCGCCTGGGACACCCGACAGATGTTTTTC,CACDPAWDTRQMFF
TRDV2,large,TRDJ3,TRDD3,TGTGCCTGTGACACCGGGATGGGGGATACGCTTTCCTGGGACACCCGACAGATGTTTTTC,CACDTGMGDTLSWDTRQMFF
TRDV1,medium-sized,TRDJ1,-,TGTGCTCTTGGGGGCCCTATACTCTCTCGCCGATTCCGTGGGGGCATGTTGACCGATAAACTCATCTTT,CALGGPILSRRFRGGMLTDKLIF
TRDV2,large,TRDJ3,TRDD3,TGTGCCTGTGACAACTGGGGGAGCTCCTGGGACACCCGACAGATGTTTTTC,CACDNWGSSWDTRQMFF
TRDV1,few,TRDJ1,-,TGTGCTCTTGGGGAATCCCCCCTACCGCTGGGCTATTTAAGAACCGATAAACTCATCTTT,CALGESPLPLGYLRTDKLIF